Given below is one T cell receptor beta chain in context. Its antigen is currently unknown. This sample stems from a study of OX40 agonist ivuxolimab in advanced cancers. Study summary: Ivuxolimab, an agonistic anti-OX40 (CD134) antibody, was given to patients.

General study results and limits: CD4+ and CD8+ T cells in blood underwent clonal expansion by week 6 at 0.1 to 3.0 mg/kg.

This table comes from immunoSEQ multiplex PCR, and its TCRdb copy is limited to in-frame clones, with some not included. This repertoire shows some 74,000 clones, roughly 87% found once; its top ten account for more than 0.5%. CDR1 MGHRA and CDR2 YSYEKL come from the germline V gene. The CDR3 sequence is 16 residues long. V shed 0 bases, J shed 7 bases, and the junction held 9 bases outside the gene matches. The sequence was collected from an adult with an advanced solid tumor such as melanoma, head and neck, liver or kidney cancer. The V and J genes are TRBV4-1 and TRBJ2-3; 8 nucleotides align to TRBD2. The sequencing here drew on CD4+ or CD8+ T cells sorted from blood, taken in a trial of the OX40 agonist ivuxolimab. CDR3 coding DNA: TGCGCCAGCAGCCAAGATTTCGGGACTAGTGTAAATACGCAGTATTTT. This codes for CASSQDFGTSVNTQYF.